Sequencing of this TCR beta chain was carried out in a study of cytomegalovirus exposure and HLA in healthy donors. The PCR was carried out with 60 Vbeta primers and 13 Jbeta primers. The repertoire was sequenced with immunoSEQ multiplex PCR; TCRdb's copy has only in-frame clones and lacks some. The data contain approximately 180,000 clones, about an eighth of them seen just once; the ten biggest clones take up approximately 8.3%. With regard to this clone: Its target is not known.

Study-level points and caveats: Sequencing likely caused a cluster of highly shared sequence variants. As was reported, the HLA-A and HLA-B alleles of most subjects were accurately predicted from TCR beta sequences.

CDR3 length equals 12 residues. The germline gives CDR1 MNHNY, CDR2 SVGAGI (reference sequence). V was shortened by 6 bases and J by 10 bases, with 10 bases between the two germline ends. The V and J genes are TRBV6-6 and TRBJ1-6; the D is unclear. This clonotype was sampled from a man over 45 in good health and CMV-seropositive. Sequencing input: PBMCs. Here the CDR3 DNA reads TGTGCCAGCAGCCCTCCGGGATCACCCCTCCACTTT. Amino acids: CASSPPGSPLHF.